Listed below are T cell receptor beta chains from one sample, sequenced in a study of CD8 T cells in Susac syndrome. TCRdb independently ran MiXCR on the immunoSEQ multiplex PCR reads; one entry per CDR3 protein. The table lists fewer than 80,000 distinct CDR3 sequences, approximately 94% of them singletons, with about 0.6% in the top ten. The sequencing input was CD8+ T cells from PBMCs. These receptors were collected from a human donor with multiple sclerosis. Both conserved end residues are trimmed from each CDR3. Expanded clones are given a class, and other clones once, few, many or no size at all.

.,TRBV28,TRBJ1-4,ASSFTHAAAVEKLF
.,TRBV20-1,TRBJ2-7,SATKTRTSGYQSYEQY
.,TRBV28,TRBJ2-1,ASSLTAEIYNEQF
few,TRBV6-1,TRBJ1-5,ASSKGRGENNQPQH
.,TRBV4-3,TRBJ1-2,ASSQDWDRGPTGYGYT
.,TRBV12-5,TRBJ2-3,ASGLGLAGDTQY
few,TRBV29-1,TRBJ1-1,SVGVVMNTEAF
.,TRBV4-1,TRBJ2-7,ASSPRQGASYEQY
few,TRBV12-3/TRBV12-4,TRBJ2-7,ASSSPVGTGSYEQY
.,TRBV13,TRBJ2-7,ASSLGQETGTANEQY
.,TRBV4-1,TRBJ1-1,ASSAGGEAF
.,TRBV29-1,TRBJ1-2,SVEDGEDNYGYT
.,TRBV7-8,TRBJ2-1,ASTASRERNEQF
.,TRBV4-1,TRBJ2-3,ASSQVASTDTQY
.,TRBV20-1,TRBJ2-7,SASGQVLYEQY
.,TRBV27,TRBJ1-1,ASSSQTGGKNTEAF
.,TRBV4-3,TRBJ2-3,ASSQDTDSTDTQY
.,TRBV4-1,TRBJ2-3,ASSQVLGDTQY
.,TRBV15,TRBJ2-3,ATSRVGAATDTQY
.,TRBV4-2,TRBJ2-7,ASSQDGGQNYEQY
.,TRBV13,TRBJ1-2,ASSGGPRQGASYGYT
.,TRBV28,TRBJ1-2,ASSKTQGIYGYT
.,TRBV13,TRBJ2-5,ASSLDREETQY
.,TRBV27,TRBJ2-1,ASSFGGEQF
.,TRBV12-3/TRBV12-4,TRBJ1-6,ASRATGQLNSPLH
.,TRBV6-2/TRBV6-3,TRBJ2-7,ASSYSTSGAYEQY
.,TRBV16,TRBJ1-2,ASSQSGTQVNYGYT
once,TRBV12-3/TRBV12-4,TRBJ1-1,ASSFMGTEAF
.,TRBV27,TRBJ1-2,ASSPTGAHYGYT
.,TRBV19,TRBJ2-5,ASSIPGETQY
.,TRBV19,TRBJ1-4,ASSRGATNEKLF
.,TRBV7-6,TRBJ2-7,ASSPRGVSYEQY
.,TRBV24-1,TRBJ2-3,ATSMGSDTQY
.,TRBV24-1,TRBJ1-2,ATSDSDVDYGYT
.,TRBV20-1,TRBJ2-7,SQGQSYEQY
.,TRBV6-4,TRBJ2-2,ASRTGFETGELF
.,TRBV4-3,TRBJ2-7,ASSQDGPGGFREQY
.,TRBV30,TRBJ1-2,AWGGQAYGYT
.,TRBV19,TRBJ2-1,ASSIAVAGSSYNEQF
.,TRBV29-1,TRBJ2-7,SAAGSYEQY
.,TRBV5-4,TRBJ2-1,ASSSEGPYNEQF
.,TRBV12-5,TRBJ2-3,ASGLSAGLFTDTQY
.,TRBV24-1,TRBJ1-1,ATSDSQTGNTEAF
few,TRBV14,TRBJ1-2,ASSASNYGYT
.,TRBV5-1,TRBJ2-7,ASSLDANPYEQY
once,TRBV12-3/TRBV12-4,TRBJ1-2,ASSHSSRQGAYGYT
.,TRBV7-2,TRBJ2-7,ASSLRADFAYEQY